This T cell receptor beta chain was observed in a study of blood T cell repertoires in COVID-19. The CDR3 runs 13 residues. Germline V gene sequence: CDR1 MNHEY, CDR2 SVGEGT. Between the trimmed V and J ends, which lost 5 bases and 4 bases, there was a span of 9 bases. This clone was recorded a few times. The method was immunoSEQ multiplex PCR; TCRdb's version includes in-frame clones alone and lacks a portion of them. Of 150,000 to 180,000 clones listed, about 80% are singletons. The sequenced sample consisted of peripheral blood. The sequence came from a woman aged 55-70 years with COVID-19, enrolled during active disease. The chain carries TRBV6-2 or TRBV6-3 and TRBJ1-5, with D unclear. This CDR3 is CASSRDGNQPQHF. The CDR3 region has the DNA TGTGCCAGCAGTCGCGACGGGAATCAGCCCCAGCATTTT.